This note documents a single T cell receptor beta chain sequence. The antigen is unknown. The CDR3 length is 16 residues. Germline loops: CDR1 SGHTA, CDR2 FQGNSA. The V and J ends lost 0 bases and 6 bases respectively, with 18 bases between them. The sample belongs to a study of radiation and T cells in renal cell carcinoma. Overall study findings and caveats: Irradiated tumors held more dominant CDR3 motifs than control tumors.

Regarding treatment: 15 Gy SBRT to primary tumor, nephrectomy 4 weeks later. This renal cell carcinoma was of the clear cell type. Data came from immunoSEQ multiplex PCR; TCRdb stores just in-frame clones and leaves some out. The table includes around 21,000 clones, around 46% detected once. The receptor was isolated from a woman in her forties or fifties with renal cell carcinoma. The specimen was tumor tissue, collected from a patient whose treatment included radiotherapy and nephrectomy. The chain uses TRBV7-2 and TRBJ2-7, with D perhaps TRBD1 or TRBD2 (5 bases each). The CDR3 DNA reads TGTGCCAGCAGCTTAGCAAGCAGGGACCTCCCCCTCGAGCAGTACTTC. Translated: CASSLASRDLPLEQYF.